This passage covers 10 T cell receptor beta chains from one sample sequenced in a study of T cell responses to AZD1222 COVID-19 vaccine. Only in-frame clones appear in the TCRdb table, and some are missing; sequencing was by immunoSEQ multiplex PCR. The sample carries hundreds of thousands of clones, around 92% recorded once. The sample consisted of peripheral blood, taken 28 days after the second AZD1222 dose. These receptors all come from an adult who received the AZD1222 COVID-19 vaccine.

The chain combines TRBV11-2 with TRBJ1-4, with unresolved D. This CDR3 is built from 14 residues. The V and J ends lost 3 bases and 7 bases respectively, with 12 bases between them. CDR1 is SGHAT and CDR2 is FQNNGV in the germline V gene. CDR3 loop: CASSFHRDGEKLFF. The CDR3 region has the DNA TGTGCCAGCAGCTTTCATAGGGATGGTGAAAAACTGTTTTTT.

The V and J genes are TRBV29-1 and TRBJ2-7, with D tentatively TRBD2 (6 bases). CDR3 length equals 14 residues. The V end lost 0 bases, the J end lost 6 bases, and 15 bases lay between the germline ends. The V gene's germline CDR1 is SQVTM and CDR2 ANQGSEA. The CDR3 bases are TGCAGCGTTGAAGATCGTCGGGGGACCAGCGAGCAGTACTTC. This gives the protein CSVEDRRGTSEQYF.

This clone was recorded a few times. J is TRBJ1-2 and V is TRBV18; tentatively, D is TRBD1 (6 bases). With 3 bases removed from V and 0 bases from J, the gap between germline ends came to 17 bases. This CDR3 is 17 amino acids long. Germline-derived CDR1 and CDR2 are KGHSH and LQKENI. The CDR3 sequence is CASSPLPPQGTNYGYTF. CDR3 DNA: TGTGCCAGCTCACCTCTCCCCCCACAGGGAACTAACTATGGCTACACCTTC.

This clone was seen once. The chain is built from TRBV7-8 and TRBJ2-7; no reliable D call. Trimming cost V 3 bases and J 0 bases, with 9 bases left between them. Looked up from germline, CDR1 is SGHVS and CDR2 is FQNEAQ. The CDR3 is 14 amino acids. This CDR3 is CASSFRVSSYEQYF. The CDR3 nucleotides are TGTGCCAGCAGCTTTCGAGTAAGCTCCTACGAGCAGTACTTC.

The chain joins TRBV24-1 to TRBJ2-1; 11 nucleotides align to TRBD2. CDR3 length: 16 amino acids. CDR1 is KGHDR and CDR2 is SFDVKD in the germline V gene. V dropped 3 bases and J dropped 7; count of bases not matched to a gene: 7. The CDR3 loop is CATSDPLAGAGNEQFF. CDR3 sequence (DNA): TGTGCCACCAGTGATCCACTAGCGGGAGCCGGGAATGAGCAGTTCTTC.

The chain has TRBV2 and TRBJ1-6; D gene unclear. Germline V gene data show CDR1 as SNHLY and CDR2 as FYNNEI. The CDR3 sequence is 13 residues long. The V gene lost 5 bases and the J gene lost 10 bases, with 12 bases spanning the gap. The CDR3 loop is CASSLAGDSPLHF. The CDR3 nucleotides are TGTGCCAGCAGTTTGGCAGGCGACTCACCCCTCCACTTT.

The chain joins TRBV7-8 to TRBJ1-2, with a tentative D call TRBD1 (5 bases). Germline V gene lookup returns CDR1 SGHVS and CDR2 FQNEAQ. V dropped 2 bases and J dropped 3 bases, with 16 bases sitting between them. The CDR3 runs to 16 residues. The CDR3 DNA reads TGTGCCAGCAGCTTAAGGTTAGGGACCAACCACTATGGCTACACCTTC. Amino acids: CASSLRLGTNHYGYTF.

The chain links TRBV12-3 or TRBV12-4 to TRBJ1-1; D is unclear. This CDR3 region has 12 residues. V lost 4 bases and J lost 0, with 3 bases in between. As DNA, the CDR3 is TGTGCCAGCAGTTGGATGAACACTGAAGCTTTCTTT. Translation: CASSWMNTEAFF.

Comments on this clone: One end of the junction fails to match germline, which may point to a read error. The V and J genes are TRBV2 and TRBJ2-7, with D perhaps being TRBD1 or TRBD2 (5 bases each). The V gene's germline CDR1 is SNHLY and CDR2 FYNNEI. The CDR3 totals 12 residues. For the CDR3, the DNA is TGTGCCAGCGGTGAGGGGTCTTACGAGCAGTACTTC. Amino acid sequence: CASGEGSYEQYF.

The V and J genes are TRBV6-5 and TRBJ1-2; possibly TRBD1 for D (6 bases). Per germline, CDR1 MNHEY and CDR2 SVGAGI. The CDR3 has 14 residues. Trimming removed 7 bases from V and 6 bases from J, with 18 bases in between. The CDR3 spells CASTTGKRWDGYTF. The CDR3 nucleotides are TGTGCCAGCACCACAGGGAAAAGGTGGGATGGCTACACCTTC.